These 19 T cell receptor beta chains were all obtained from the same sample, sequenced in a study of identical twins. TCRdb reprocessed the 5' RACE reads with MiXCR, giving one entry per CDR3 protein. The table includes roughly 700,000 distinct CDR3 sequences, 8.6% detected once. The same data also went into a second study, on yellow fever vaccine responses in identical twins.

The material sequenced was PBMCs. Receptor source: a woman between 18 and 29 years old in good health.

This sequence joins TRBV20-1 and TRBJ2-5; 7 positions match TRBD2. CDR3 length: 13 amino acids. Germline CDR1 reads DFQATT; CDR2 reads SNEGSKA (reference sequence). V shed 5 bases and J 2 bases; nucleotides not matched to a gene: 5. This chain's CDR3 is CSAERGKQETQYF. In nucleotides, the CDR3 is TGCAGTGCTGAGCGGGGCAAACAAGAGACCCAGTACTTC.

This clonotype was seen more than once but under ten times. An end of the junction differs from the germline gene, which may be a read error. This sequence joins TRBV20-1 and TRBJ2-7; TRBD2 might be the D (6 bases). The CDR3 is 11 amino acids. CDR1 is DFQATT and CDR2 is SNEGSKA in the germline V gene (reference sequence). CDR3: CSARRLRDSMF. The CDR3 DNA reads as TGCAGTGCTAGACGCCTCCGGGACTCCATGTTC.

CDR3 DNA: TGTGCCAGCAGTCGCGTGTACGGGGACCCAGAAGGGCAAGAGACCCAGTACTTC. Translation gives CASSRVYGDPEGQETQYF. The rearrangement uses TRBV27 and TRBJ2-5, with D possibly called TRBD1 or TRBD2 (5 bases each). Germline-derived CDR1 and CDR2 are MNHEY and SMNVEV (reference sequence). The V gene lost 5 bases and the J gene lost 2 bases, with 24 bases spanning the gap. This CDR3 contains 18 residues.

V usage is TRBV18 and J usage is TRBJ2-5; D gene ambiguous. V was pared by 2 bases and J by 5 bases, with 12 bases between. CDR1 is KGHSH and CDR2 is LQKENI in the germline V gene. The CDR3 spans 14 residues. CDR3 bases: TGTGCCAGCTCACCAGTCGGCTTGCGGGAGACCCAGTACTTC. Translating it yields CASSPVGLRETQYF.

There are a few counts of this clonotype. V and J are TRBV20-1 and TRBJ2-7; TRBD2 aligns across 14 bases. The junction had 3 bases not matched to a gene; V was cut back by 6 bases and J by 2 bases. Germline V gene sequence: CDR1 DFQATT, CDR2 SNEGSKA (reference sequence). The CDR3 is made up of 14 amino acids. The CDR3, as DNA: TGCAGTGCACTGGGACTAGCGGGAGCCTACGAGCAGTACTTC. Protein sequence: CSALGLAGAYEQYF.

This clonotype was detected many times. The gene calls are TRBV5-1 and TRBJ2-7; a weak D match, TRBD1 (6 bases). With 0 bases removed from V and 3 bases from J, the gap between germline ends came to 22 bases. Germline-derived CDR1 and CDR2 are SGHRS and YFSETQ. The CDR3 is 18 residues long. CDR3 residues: CASSLAEVRDKGRYEQYF. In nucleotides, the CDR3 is TGCGCCAGCAGCTTGGCCGAGGTTCGGGACAAGGGTCGCTACGAGCAGTACTTC.

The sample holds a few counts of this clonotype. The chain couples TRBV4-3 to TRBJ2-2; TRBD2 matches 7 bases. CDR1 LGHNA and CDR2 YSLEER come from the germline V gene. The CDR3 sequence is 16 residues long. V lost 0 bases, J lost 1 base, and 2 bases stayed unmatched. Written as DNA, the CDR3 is TGCGCCAGCAGCCAAGAGCCTAGCGGGAACACCGGGGAGCTGTTTTTT. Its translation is CASSQEPSGNTGELFF.

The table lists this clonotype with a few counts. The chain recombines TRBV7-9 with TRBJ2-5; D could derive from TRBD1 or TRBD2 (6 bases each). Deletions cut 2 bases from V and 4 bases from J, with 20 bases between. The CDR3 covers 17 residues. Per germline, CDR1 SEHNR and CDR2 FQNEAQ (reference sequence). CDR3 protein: CASSLPLGGGPPETQYF. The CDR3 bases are TGTGCCAGCAGCTTACCCCTTGGAGGGGGGCCCCCAGAGACCCAGTACTTC. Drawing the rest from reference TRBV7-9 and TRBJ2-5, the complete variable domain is DTGVSQNPRHKITKRGQNVTFRCDPISEHNRLYWYRQTLGQGPEFLTYFQNEAQLEKSRLLSDRFSAERPKGSFSTLEIQRTEQGDSAMYLCASSLPLGGGPPETQYFGPGTRLLVL.

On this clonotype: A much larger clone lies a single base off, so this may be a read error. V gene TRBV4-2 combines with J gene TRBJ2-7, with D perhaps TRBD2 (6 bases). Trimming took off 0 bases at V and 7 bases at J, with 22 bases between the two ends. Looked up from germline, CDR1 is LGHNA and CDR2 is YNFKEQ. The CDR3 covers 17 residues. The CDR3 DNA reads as TGTGCCAGCAGCCAAGATCATTCGACTAGGCCATCTGAGGAGCAGTACTTC. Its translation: CASSQDHSTRPSEEQYF.

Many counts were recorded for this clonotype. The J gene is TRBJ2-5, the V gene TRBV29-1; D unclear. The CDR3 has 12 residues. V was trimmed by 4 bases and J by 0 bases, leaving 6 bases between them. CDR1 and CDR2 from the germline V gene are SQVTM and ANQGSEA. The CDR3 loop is CSVVGYQETQYF. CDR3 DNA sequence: TGCAGCGTTGTGGGCTACCAAGAGACCCAGTACTTC.

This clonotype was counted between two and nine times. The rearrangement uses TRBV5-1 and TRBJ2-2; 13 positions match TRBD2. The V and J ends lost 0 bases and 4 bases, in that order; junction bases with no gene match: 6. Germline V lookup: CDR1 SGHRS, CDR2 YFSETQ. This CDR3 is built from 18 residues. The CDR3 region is CASSLALAGGPGTGELFF. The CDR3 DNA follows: TGCGCCAGCAGCTTGGCACTAGCGGGAGGGCCCGGCACCGGGGAGCTGTTTTTT.

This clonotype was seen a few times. CDR3 sequence reads: CASSQLLSGRGTEEQYF. CDR3 DNA: TGTGCCAGCAGCCAACTTTTAAGCGGCAGGGGGACGGAAGAGCAGTACTTC. The rearrangement uses TRBV14 and TRBJ2-7, with 7 bases identical to TRBD1. The CDR3 covers 17 residues. Germline CDR1 reads SGHDN; CDR2 reads FVKESK. The ends lost 2 bases at V and 7 bases at J; junction bases unmatched: 17. The full variable domain, its missing parts supplied by reference TRBV14 and TRBJ2-7, is EAGVTQFPSHSVIEKGQTVTLRCDPISGHDNLYWYRRVMGKEIKFLLHFVKESKQDESGMPNNRFLAERTGGTYSTLKVQPAELEDSGVYFCASSQLLSGRGTEEQYFGPGTRLTVT.

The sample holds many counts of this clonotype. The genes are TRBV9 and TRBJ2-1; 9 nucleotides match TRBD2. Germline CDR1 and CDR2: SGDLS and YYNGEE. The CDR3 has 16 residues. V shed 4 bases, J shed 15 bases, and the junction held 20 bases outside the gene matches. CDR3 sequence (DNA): TGTGCCAGCAGCACCGGACTAGCGAGATCTCGTGAGCAGTGGTTCTTC. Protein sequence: CASSTGLARSREQWFF.

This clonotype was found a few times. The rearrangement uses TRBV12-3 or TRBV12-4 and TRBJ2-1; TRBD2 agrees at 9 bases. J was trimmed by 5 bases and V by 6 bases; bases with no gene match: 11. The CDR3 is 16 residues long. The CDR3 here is CASSVELAGINNEQFF. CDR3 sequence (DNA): TGTGCCAGCAGCGTTGAACTAGCGGGTATAAACAATGAGCAGTTCTTC.

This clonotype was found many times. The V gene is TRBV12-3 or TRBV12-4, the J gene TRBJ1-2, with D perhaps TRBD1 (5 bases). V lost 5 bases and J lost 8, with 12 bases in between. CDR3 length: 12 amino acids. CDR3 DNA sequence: TGTGCCAGCAGTCCAGGGCCGGGCGGCTACACCTTC. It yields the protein CASSPGPGGYTF.

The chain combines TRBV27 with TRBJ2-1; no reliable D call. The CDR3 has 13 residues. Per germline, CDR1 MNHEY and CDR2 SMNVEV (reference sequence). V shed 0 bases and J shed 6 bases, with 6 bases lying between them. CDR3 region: CASSLSVVNEQFF. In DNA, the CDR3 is TGTGCCAGCAGTTTATCGGTAGTCAATGAGCAGTTCTTC.

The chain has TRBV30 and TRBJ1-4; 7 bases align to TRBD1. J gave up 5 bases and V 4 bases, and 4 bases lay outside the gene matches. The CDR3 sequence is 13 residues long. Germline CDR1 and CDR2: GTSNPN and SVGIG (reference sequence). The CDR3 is CAWNRDRNEKLFF. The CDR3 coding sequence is TGTGCCTGGAACCGGGACAGAAATGAAAAACTGTTTTTT. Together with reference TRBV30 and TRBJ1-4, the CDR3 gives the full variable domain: SQTIHQWPATLVQPVGSPLSLECTVEGTSNPNLYWYRQAAGRGLQLLFYSVGIGQISSEVPQNLSASRPQDRQFILSSKKLLLSDSGFYLCAWNRDRNEKLFFGSGTQLSVL.

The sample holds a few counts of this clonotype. CDR3 amino acids: CASSLVSGQGALAGELFF. CDR3 coding DNA: TGTGCCAGCAGCTTAGTTTCGGGACAGGGGGCTTTGGCCGGGGAGCTGTTTTTT. This chain uses TRBV11-2 with TRBJ2-2; 12 bases agree with TRBD1. CDR1 is SGHAT and CDR2 is FQNNGV in the germline V gene. CDR3 length equals 18 residues. Germline trimming cut 1 base from V and 6 bases from J; bases unmatched to any gene: 9.

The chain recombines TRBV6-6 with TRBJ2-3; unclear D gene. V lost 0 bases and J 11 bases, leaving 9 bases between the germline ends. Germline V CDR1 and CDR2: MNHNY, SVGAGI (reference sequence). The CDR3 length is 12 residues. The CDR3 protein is CASSYSSGWQYF. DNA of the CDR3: TGTGCCAGCAGTTACTCGAGTGGGTGGCAGTATTTT.